Listed here are 8 T cell receptor beta chains from one sample, sequenced in a study of blood T cell repertoires in COVID-19. Clones were read by immunoSEQ multiplex PCR, and TCRdb kept only the in-frame ones, dropping some. The table includes fewer than 250,000 clones, more than 70% detected once. Sequenced material: peripheral blood. Receptors were obtained from a woman over 75 with COVID-19, enrolled during active disease.

This clone came up once. The chain has TRBV18 and TRBJ2-5; TRBD2 is a possible D gene (6 bases). V lost 6 bases and J 1 base, leaving 15 bases between the germline ends. Germline CDR1 and CDR2: KGHSH and LQKENI. The CDR3 consists of 15 residues. Written as DNA, the CDR3 is TGTGCCAGCTCTCCCCAGGGAGGTGCCCAAGAGACCCAGTACTTC. It codes for CASSPQGGAQETQYF. The entire variable domain, with the rest obtained from reference TRBV18 and TRBJ2-5, is as follows: NAGVMQNPRHLVRRRGQEARLRCSPMKGHSHVYWYRQLPEEGLKFMVYLQKENIIDESGMPKERFSAEFPKEGPSILRIQQVVRGDSAAYFCASSPQGGAQETQYFGPGTRLLVL.

The rearrangement uses TRBV9 and TRBJ2-7; D possibly corresponds to TRBD2 (6 bases). The V end lost 2 bases, the J end lost 6 bases, and 15 bases lay between the germline ends. Germline CDR1 SGDLS, CDR2 YYNGEE. This CDR3 has 14 residues. As DNA, the CDR3 is TGTGCCAGCAGCGTGACCGGAGGGGCAGCCGAGCAGTACTTC. Translated, it gives CASSVTGGAAEQYF.

In this sample, this clone turned up once. V and J are TRBV28 and TRBJ2-5; 10 positions agree with TRBD2. The CDR3 spans 16 residues. J was trimmed by 5 bases and V by 1 base; bases with no gene match: 7. Germline V lookup: CDR1 MDHEN, CDR2 SYDVKM. CDR3: CASSLYPAGGPETQYF. CDR3 DNA: TGTGCCAGCAGTTTATACCCAGCGGGGGGGCCGGAGACCCAGTACTTC. Combining the CDR3 with reference TRBV28 and TRBJ2-5 gives the whole variable domain DVKVTQSSRYLVKRTGEKVFLECVQDMDHENMFWYRQDPGLGLRLIYFSYDVKMKEKGDIPEGYSVSREKKERFSLILESASTNQTSMYLCASSLYPAGGPETQYFGPGTRLLVL.

This clone has a single count. The chain employs TRBV9 and TRBJ2-2, with D perhaps matching TRBD1 (6 bases). This CDR3 contains 14 residues. CDR1 is SGDLS, CDR2 YYNGEE, per germline. V was cut by 5 bases and J by 1 base, with 9 bases left in between. The CDR3 DNA reads TGTGCCAGCAGAGGACAGAAGAACACCGGGGAGCTGTTTTTT. The encoded protein is CASRGQKNTGELFF. The whole variable domain, filled in from reference TRBV9 and TRBJ2-2, reads DSGVTQTPKHLITATGQRVTLRCSPRSGDLSVYWYQQSLDQGLQFLIQYYNGEERAKGNILERFSAQQFPDLHSELNLSSLELGDSALYFCASRGQKNTGELFFGEGSRLTVL.

The rearrangement links TRBV5-6 to TRBJ2-2, with 8 bases matching TRBD1. The V segment lost 3 bases and the J segment 2 bases; nucleotides outside the gene matches: 3. Germline V gene lookup returns CDR1 SGHDT and CDR2 YYEEEE. CDR3 length: 15 amino acids. DNA for the CDR3: TGTGCCAGCAGCTCCGGGACAGGAAACACCGGGGAGCTGTTTTTT. Translated, it gives CASSSGTGNTGELFF.

J is TRBJ2-3 and V is TRBV5-6; TRBD1 matches 10 bases. J gave up 5 bases and V 4 bases, and 7 bases lay outside the gene matches. The CDR3 is 15 amino acids. Germline values: CDR1 SGHDT, CDR2 YYEEEE. The CDR3: CASSEPGQGEDTQYF. In DNA, the CDR3 is TGTGCCAGCAGCGAACCCGGACAGGGGGAAGATACGCAGTATTTT.

The chain uses TRBV9 and TRBJ2-3; possible D gene TRBD2, 6 bases. V dropped 0 bases and J dropped 0 bases, with 11 bases sitting between them. This CDR3 has 16 residues. Germline assignment: CDR1 SGDLS and CDR2 YYNGEE. The CDR3 DNA follows: TGTGCCAGCAGCGTAGCAGGAGGAGGGAGCACAGATACGCAGTATTTT. It translates to CASSVAGGGSTDTQYF.

This clone was recorded once. The chain couples TRBV27 to TRBJ2-6; no reliable D call. The ends were cut back, 6 bases at V and 0 bases at J, with 15 bases in the middle. Germline V lookup: CDR1 MNHEY, CDR2 SMNVEV (reference sequence). This CDR3 region has 17 residues. CDR3 sequence reads: CASSPTPSPSGANVLTF. In nucleotides, the CDR3 is TGTGCCAGCAGCCCGACACCTTCACCCTCTGGGGCCAACGTCCTGACTTTC.